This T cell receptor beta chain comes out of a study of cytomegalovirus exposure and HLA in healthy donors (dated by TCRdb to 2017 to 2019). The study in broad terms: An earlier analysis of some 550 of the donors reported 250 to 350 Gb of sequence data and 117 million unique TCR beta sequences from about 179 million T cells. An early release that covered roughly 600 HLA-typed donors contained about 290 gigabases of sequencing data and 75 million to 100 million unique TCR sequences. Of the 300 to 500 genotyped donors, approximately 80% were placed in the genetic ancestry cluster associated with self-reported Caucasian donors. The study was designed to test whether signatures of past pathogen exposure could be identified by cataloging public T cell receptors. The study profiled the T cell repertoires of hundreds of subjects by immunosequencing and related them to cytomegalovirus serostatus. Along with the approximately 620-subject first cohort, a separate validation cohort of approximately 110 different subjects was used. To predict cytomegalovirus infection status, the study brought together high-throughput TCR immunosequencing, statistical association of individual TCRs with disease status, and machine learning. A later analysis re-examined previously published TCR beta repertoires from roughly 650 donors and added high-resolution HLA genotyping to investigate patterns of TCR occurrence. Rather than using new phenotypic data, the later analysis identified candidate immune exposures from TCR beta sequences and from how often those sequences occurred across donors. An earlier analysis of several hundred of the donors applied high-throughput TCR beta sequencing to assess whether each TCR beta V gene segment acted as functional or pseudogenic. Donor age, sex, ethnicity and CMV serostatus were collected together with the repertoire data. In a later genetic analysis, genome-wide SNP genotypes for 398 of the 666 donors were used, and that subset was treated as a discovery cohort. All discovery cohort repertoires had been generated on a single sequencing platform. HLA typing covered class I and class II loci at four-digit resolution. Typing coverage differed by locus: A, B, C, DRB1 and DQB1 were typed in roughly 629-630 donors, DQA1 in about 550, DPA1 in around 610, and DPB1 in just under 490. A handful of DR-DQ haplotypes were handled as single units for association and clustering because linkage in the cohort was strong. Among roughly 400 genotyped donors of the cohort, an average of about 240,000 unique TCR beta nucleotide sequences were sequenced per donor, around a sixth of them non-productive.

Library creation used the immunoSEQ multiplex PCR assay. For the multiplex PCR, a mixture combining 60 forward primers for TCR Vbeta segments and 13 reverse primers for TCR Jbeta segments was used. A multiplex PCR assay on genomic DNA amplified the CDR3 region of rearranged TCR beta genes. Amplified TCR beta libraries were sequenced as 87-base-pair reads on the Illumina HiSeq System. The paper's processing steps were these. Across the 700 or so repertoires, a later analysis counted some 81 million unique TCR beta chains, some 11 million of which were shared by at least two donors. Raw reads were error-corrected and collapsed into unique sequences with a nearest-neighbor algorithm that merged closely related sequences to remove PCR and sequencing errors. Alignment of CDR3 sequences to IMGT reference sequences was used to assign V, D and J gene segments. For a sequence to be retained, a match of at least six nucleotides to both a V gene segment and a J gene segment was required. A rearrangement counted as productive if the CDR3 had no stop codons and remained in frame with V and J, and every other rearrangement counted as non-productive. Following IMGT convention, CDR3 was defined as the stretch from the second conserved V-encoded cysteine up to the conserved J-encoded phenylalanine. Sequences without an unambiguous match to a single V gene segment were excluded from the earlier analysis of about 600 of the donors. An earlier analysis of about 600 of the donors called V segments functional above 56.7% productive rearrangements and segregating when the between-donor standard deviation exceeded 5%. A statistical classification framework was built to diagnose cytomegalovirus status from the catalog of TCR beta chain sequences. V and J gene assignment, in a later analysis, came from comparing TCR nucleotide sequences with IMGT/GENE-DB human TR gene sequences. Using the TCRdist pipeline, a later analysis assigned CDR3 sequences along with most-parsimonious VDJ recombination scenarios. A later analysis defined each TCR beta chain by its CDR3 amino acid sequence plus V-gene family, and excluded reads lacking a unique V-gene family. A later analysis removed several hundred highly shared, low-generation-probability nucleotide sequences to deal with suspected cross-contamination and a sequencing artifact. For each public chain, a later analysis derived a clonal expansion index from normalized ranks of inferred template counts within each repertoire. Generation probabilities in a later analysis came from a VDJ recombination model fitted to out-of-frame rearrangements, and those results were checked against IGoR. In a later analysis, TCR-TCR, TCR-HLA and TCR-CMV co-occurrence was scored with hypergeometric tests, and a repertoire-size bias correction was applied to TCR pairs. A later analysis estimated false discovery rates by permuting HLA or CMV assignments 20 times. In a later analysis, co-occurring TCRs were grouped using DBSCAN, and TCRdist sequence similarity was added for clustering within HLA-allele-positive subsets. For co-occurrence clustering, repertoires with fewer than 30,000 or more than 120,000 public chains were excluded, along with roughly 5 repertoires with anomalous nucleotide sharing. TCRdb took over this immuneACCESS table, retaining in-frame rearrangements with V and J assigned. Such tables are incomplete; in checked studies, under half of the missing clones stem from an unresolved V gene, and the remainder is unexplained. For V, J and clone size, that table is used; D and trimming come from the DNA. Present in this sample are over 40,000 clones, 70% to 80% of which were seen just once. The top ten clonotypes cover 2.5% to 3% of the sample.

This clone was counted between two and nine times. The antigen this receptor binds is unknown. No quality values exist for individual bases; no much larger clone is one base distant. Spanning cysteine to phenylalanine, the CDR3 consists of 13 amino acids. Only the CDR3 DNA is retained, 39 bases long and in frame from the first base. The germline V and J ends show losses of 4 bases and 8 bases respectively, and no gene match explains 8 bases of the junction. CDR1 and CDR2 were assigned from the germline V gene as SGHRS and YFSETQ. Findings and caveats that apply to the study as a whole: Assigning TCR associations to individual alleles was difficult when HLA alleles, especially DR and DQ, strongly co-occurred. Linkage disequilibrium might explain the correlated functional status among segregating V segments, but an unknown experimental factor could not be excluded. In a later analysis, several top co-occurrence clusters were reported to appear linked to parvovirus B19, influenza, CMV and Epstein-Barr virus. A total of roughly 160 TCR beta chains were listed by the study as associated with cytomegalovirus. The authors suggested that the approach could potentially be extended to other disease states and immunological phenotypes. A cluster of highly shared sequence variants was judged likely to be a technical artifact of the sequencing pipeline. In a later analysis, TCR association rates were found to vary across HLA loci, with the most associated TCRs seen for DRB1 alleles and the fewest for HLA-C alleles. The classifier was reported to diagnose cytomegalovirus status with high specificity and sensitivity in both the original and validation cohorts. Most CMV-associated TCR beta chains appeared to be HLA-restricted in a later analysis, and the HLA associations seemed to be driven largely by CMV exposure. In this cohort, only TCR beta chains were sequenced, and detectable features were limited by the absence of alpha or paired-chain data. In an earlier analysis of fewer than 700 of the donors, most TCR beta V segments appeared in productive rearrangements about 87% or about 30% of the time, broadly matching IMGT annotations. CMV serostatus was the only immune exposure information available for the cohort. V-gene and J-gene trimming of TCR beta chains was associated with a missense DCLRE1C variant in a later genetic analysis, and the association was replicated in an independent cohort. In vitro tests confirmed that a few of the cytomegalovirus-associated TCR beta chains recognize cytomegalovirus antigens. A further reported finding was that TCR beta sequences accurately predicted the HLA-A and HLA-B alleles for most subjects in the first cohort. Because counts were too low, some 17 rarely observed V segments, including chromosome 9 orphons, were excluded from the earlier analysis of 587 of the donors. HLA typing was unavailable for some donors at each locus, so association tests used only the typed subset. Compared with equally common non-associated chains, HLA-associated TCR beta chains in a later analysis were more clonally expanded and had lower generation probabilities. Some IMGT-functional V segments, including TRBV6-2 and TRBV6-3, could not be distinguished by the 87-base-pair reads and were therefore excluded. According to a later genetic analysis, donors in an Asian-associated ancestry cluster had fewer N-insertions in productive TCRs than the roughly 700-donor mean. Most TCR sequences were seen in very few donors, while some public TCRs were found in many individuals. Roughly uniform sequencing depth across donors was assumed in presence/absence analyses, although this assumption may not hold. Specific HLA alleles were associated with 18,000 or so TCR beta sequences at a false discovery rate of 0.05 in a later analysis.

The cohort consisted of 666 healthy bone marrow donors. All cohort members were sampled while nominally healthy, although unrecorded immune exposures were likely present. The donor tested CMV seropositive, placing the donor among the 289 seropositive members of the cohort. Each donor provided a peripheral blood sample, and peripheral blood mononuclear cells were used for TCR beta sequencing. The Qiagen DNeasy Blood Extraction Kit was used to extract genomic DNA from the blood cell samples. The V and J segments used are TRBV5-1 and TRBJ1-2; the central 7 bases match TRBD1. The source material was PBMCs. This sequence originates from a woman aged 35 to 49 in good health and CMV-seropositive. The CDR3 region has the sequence CASSPQGTGGYTF. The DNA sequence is TGCGCCAGCAGCCCACAGGGGACCGGCGGCTACACCTTC.